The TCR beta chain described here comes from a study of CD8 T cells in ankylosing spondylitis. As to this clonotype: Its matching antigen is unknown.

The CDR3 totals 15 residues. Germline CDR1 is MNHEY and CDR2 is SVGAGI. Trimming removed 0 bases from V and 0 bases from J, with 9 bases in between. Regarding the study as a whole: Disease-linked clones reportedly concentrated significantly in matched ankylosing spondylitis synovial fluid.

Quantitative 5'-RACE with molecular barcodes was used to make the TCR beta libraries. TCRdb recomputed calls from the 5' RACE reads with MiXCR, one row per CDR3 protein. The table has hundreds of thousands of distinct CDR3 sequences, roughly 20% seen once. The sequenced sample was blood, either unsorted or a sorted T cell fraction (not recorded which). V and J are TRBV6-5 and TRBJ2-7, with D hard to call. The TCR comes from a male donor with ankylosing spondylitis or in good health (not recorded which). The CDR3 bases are TGTGCCAGCAGTTACTCGCCAGGTGTCTCCTACGAGCAGTACTTC. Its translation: CASSYSPGVSYEQYF.